This T cell receptor (beta chain) was sequenced for a study of human T cells and chemical hapten exposure. MiXCR, applied by TCRdb to the RACE reads, yields one record per CDR3 protein. The profile covers 95,000 or so distinct CDR3 sequences, with about an eighth appearing a single time and 3.2% taken by the ten largest. Time point here: patch test 2, 6 weeks after DPC sensitization. The treatment here: therapeutic diphenylcyclopropenone sensitization with weekly scalp DPC. Germline V CDR1 and CDR2: GTSNPN, SVGIG (reference sequence). CDR3 length: 13 amino acids. The V and J ends lost 4 bases and 5 bases respectively, with 14 bases between them.

The material was whole blood, obtained in connection with sensitization to the hapten diphenylcyclopropenone (DPC). The chain couples TRBV30 to TRBJ1-2; D is undetermined. This receptor was obtained from a woman aged 40 to 50 with alopecia areata. Some clones in this sample may be carry-over from other donors' samples. The CDR3 is CAWKSPYFYGYTF. CDR3 sequence (DNA): TGTGCCTGGAAAAGTCCCTATTTTTATGGCTACACCTTC.